These 7 T cell receptor beta chains share one sample of origin, sequenced in a study of blood T cell repertoires in COVID-19. The protocol was immunoSEQ multiplex PCR, while the TCRdb copy is restricted to in-frame clones and leaves out a portion. The sample yields approximately 330,000 clones, 87% seen once. Input material: peripheral blood. Every receptor here comes from a man younger than 40 with COVID-19, enrolled during active disease.

The chain's CDR3 is CASSHSGTGRIFDTEAFF. As DNA, the CDR3 is TGTGCCAGCAGTCATTCCGGGACAGGGAGGATCTTTGACACTGAAGCTTTCTTT. This chain connects TRBV3-1 (or the pseudogene TRBV3-2) to TRBJ1-1; 9 nucleotides agree with TRBD1. The J segment lost 3 bases and the V segment lost 6 bases, leaving 17 bases of the junction unmatched. The CDR3 is 18 amino acids. Per the germline V gene, CDR1 is LGHDT and CDR2 is YNNKEL (reference sequence).

The chain is built from TRBV15 and TRBJ2-1; tentatively, D is TRBD2 (5 bases). Germline V gives CDR1 LNHNV, CDR2 YYDKDF (reference sequence). The ends were cut back, 0 bases at V and 6 bases at J, with 12 bases in the middle. The CDR3 length is 15 residues. CDR3 amino acids: CATSRDYGRGNEQFF. The CDR3 DNA sequence: TGTGCCACCAGCAGAGATTACGGCCGGGGCAATGAGCAGTTCTTC.

The chain uses TRBV27 and TRBJ1-2; D unclear. The CDR3 sequence is 16 residues long. Germline values: CDR1 MNHEY, CDR2 SMNVEV (reference sequence). Trimming cost V 5 bases and J 1 base, with 17 bases left between them. The DNA for the CDR3 is TGTGCCAGCAGTCCCACTCCCAGGTGGAATAACTATGGCTACACCTTC. This gives the protein CASSPTPRWNNYGYTF.

This clone has more than one count but fewer than ten. The chain joins TRBV11-2 to TRBJ2-1; 9 positions match TRBD2. Trimming took 1 base from V and 9 from J; bases not matched to a gene: 7. Per germline, CDR1 SGHAT and CDR2 FQNNGV. The CDR3 spans 15 residues. The CDR3 nucleotides read TGTGCCAGCAGCTTAGTGGGGCGGGGGGGCGTTGAGCAGTTCTTC. Protein: CASSLVGRGGVEQFF.

The chain employs TRBV9 and TRBJ2-1; 13 bases agree with TRBD2. Unmatched junction bases numbered 6, after V lost 3 bases and J lost 3 bases. The CDR3 extends over 17 amino acids. Germline V gives CDR1 SGDLS, CDR2 YYNGEE. In DNA form, the CDR3 reads TGTGCCAGCAGCGGGACTAGCGGGAGAGAAGTCTACAATGAGCAGTTCTTC. Its protein product is CASSGTSGREVYNEQFF.

The V call is TRBV6-6, the J call TRBJ2-5, with 14 bases lining up with TRBD2. CDR1 is MNHNY and CDR2 is SVGAGI in the germline V gene (reference sequence). V lost 4 bases to trimming and J lost 2 bases; unmatched junction nucleotides: 3. The CDR3 totals 16 residues. CDR3 sequence: CASSSGTSGGQETQYF. CDR3 nucleotide sequence: TGTGCCAGCAGTTCCGGGACTAGCGGGGGACAAGAGACCCAGTACTTC.

This clone has a handful of counts. V is TRBV19 and J is TRBJ1-1, with 8 positions matching TRBD1. The V segment lost 5 bases and the J segment 0 bases; nucleotides outside the gene matches: 2. The CDR3 covers 14 residues. CDR1 and CDR2 (germline): LNHDA, SQIVND (reference sequence). The CDR3 DNA sequence: TGTGCCAGTAGTCCGGGACAGGTGAACACTGAAGCTTTCTTT. Translated: CASSPGQVNTEAFF.